This passage covers 3 T cell receptor beta chains from one sample sequenced in a study of T-cell reconstitution after alpha-beta-depleted transplantation in children. The TCRbeta library incorporated unique molecular identifiers. TCRdb re-called the PCR reads with MiXCR, one entry per CDR3 protein. This sample yields about 280,000 distinct CDR3 sequences, of which around 10% are seen a single time; around a quarter belongs to the top ten. The sample here was peripheral blood, taken 180 days after TCRalphabeta/CD19-depleted stem cell transplant. Source of these receptors: a male patient aged 2-15 years who had a stem cell transplant for chronic granulomatous disease, so the T cells may come from the graft donor.

This clonotype was seen ten or more times. This chain links TRBV9 with TRBJ2-1; 10 bases match TRBD2. The CDR3 sequence is 15 residues long. With 2 bases clipped from V and 7 bases from J, the junction kept 6 bases outside the gene matches. Germline V CDR1 and CDR2: SGDLS, YYNGEE. CDR3 coding DNA: TGTGCCAGCAGCGTCGACGGAGCGGGAGGGAATGAGCAGTTCTTC. Its translation: CASSVDGAGGNEQFF. The complete variable domain, with remaining parts taken from reference TRBV9 and TRBJ2-1, reads DSGVTQTPKHLITATGQRVTLRCSPRSGDLSVYWYQQSLDQGLQFLIQYYNGEERAKGNILERFSAQQFPDLHSELNLSSLELGDSALYFCASSVDGAGGNEQFFGPGTRLTVL.

This clonotype was detected ten times or more. The rearrangement joins TRBV5-1 to TRBJ1-1; D remains ambiguous. Trimming pared 4 bases from V and 0 bases from J, leaving 13 bases between. This CDR3 is built from 15 residues. Germline CDR1 and CDR2: SGHRS and YFSETQ. The CDR3 sequence is CASSSLRSMNTEAFF. In DNA form, the CDR3 reads TGCGCCAGCAGCAGCCTGAGGTCCATGAACACTGAAGCTTTCTTT. The whole variable domain, remainder taken from reference TRBV5-1 and TRBJ1-1, is KAGVTQTPRYLIKTRGQQVTLSCSPISGHRSVSWYQQTPGQGLQFLFEYFSETQRNKGNFPGRFSGRQFSNSRSEMNVSTLELGDSALYLCASSSLRSMNTEAFFGQGTRLTVV.

CDR3 residues: CASSLKASGRKDYEQYF. In nucleotides, the CDR3 is TGTGCCAGCAGCTTAAAGGCTAGCGGGAGGAAAGACTACGAGCAGTACTTC. This chain joins TRBV7-9 and TRBJ2-7; 11 positions agree with TRBD2. The CDR3 extends over 17 amino acids. V shed 2 bases and J 3 bases; nucleotides not matched to a gene: 9. Germline loops: CDR1 SEHNR, CDR2 FQNEAQ (reference sequence).